The entry below describes one T cell receptor (beta chain). Under the authors' procedure: Estimation of nucleated cell counts was performed using reference gene primer amplification. TCRdb's table, derived via immunoSEQ multiplex PCR, lists solely in-frame clones and lacks some. The V and J calls and the clone size are those of that table, but D and trimming were determined from the DNA. The table includes roughly 13,000 clones, 80% to 90% detected once. V lost 1 base, J lost 1 base, and 11 bases stayed unmatched. The CDR3 sequence is 18 residues long. The germline V gene encodes CDR1 SGHAT and CDR2 FQNNGV. These data originate in a study of blood T cell repertoires in COVID-19. Study background: Some COVID-19 samples were acute and others convalescent; all came from the United States, Italy and Spain. The cDNA or gDNA used as material had been derived from T cells, B-cell-depleted T cells, or PBMCs.

V is TRBV11-2 and J is TRBJ2-5; 8 bases are shared with TRBD1. Sequencing was performed on peripheral blood. The sequence came from a man older than 75 with acute or convalescent COVID-19. In nucleotides, the CDR3 is TGTGCCAGCAGCTTAGTCGGACAGGGATTAAGGCCCCAAGAGACCCAGTACTTC. Amino acid sequence: CASSLVGQGLRPQETQYF.